This TCR beta chain was profiled in a study of blood T cells in healthy people across ages. CDR3 length equals 15 residues. Germline V lookup: CDR1 SGDLS, CDR2 YYNGEE. For the second PCR, which ran for 7 to 11 cycles, a sample-barcoded 5' primer and a J-beta primer mix were used. TCRdb itself ran the 5' RACE reads through MiXCR, one entry per CDR3 protein. Of about 1,500,000 distinct CDR3 sequences listed, approximately 42% were seen once; the top ten hold 6.5% to 10%. J is TRBJ2-1 and V is TRBV9, with D tentatively TRBD1 or TRBD2 (5 bases each). The J call is uncertain, as TRBJ2-7 better fits the DNA end. Sequencing used blood. The sequence was obtained from a young woman in good health. The CDR3 sequence is CASSVGVGADNEQYF. The CDR3 coding sequence is TGTGCCAGCAGCGTAGGGGTGGGAGCGGACAATGAGCAGTACTTC.